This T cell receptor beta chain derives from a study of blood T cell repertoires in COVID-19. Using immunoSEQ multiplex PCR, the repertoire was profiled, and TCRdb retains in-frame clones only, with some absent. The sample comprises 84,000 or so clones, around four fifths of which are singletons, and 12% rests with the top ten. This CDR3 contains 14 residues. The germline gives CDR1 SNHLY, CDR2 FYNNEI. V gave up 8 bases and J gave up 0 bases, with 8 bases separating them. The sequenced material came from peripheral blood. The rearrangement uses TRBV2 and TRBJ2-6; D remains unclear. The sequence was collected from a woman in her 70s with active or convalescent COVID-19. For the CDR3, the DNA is TGTGCCAGCCGAGGAGCCTCTGGGGCCAACGTCCTGACTTTC. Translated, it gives CASRGASGANVLTF.